This T cell receptor beta chain was found in a study of T cells after yellow fever vaccination. This clonotype was seen many times. The antigen is undetermined. General observations from the study: Peaking faster, on day 5 versus 15, the secondary response was nonetheless weaker. FACS-sorted repertoires could harbor abundant contaminating bulk-population clonotypes.

Per germline, CDR1 MGHRA and CDR2 YSYEKL. This CDR3 spans 14 amino acids. Trimming took off 0 bases at V and 2 bases at J, with 7 bases between the two ends. One entry per CDR3 protein results from TCRdb running MiXCR on the 5' RACE reads. Here the sample spans some 340,000 distinct CDR3 sequences, over 4% being singletons. The chain carries TRBV4-1 and TRBJ1-2; possibly TRBD1 for D (5 bases). This sequence originates from a young man who received the YFV17D yellow fever vaccine. The specimen was PBMCs, collected 5 days after the yellow fever booster vaccination. The CDR3 nucleotides read TGCGCCAGCAGCCAAGATGGGGGAAACTATGGCTACACCTTC. It encodes CASSQDGGNYGYTF.